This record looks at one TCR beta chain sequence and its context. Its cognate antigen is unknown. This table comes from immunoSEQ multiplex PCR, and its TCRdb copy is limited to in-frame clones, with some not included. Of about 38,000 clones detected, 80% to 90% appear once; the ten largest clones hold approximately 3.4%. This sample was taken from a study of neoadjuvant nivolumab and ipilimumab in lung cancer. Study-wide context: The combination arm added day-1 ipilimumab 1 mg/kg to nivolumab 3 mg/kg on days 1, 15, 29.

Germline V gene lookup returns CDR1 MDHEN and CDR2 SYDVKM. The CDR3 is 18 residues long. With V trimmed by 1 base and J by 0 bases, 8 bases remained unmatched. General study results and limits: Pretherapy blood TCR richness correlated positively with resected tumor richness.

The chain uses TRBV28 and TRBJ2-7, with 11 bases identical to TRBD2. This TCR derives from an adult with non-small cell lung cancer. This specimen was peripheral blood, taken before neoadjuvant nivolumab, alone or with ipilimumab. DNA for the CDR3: TGTGCCAGCAGTTTATCGTGGGGGACTAGCGGTTCCTCCTACGAGCAGTACTTC. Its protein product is CASSLSWGTSGSSYEQYF.